The 9 T cell receptor beta chains presented below share a single source sample, sequenced in a study of blood T cell repertoires in COVID-19. Clones were read by immunoSEQ multiplex PCR, and TCRdb kept only the in-frame ones, dropping some. The sample yields about 190,000 clones, about 88% seen once. The sample was peripheral blood. Receptor source: a man aged 25 to 45 with acute or convalescent COVID-19.

This chain connects TRBV5-4 to TRBJ2-2, with D uncertain. V shed 4 bases and J shed 3 bases, with 4 bases lying between them. Germline V gene data show CDR1 as SGHNT and CDR2 as YYREEE (reference sequence). This CDR3 is 12 amino acids long. The CDR3 DNA is TGTGCCAGCAGCCCGGACACCGGGGAGCTGTTTTTT. Translation gives CASSPDTGELFF.

The chain carries TRBV14 and TRBJ2-7; 7 nucleotides match TRBD1. The ends lost 3 bases at V and 3 bases at J; junction bases unmatched: 5. Germline V gives CDR1 SGHDN, CDR2 FVKESK. This CDR3 contains 14 residues. Written as DNA, the CDR3 is TGTGCCAGCAGCCAGAGACAGGGTAGCTACGAGCAGTACTTC. Amino acids: CASSQRQGSYEQYF.

The rearrangement links TRBV2 to TRBJ1-6, with a possible D match to TRBD1 (5 bases). The length of the CDR3 is 15 residues. V lost 6 bases to trimming and J lost 5 bases, with 14 bases between them. CDR1 and CDR2 (germline): SNHLY, FYNNEI. The CDR3 here is CASSGSGGDNSPLHF. CDR3 sequence (DNA): TGTGCCAGCAGCGGGTCCGGGGGGGATAATTCACCCCTCCACTTT.

The chain is built from TRBV28 and TRBJ1-2; D is possibly TRBD1 (6 bases). Trimming removed 2 bases from V and 6 bases from J, with 19 bases in between. Germline assignment: CDR1 MDHEN and CDR2 SYDVKM. This CDR3 comprises 16 residues. The DNA for the CDR3 is TGTGCCAGCAGTTTAGAGCCCCGGGGGGCGGTGGATGGCTACACCTTC. Translated, it gives CASSLEPRGAVDGYTF.

The CDR3 loop reads CASSLGSGLNYGYTF. As DNA, the CDR3 is TGTGCCAGCAGTTTAGGATCAGGGCTTAACTATGGCTACACCTTC. The chain is built from TRBV28 and TRBJ1-2; D might be TRBD1 (5 bases). Trimming left V 2 bases short and J 1 base short, with 11 bases between. The CDR3 runs to 15 residues. The germline gives CDR1 MDHEN, CDR2 SYDVKM.

Here the CDR3 DNA reads TGTGCCAGCGGCGGACTAGTGCACGAGCAGTACTTC. This translates into CASGGLVHEQYF. The gene calls are TRBV28 and TRBJ2-7, with TRBD2 matching over 7 bases. This CDR3 region has 12 residues. V shed 8 bases, J shed 5 bases, and the junction held 6 bases outside the gene matches. The germline CDR1 and CDR2 sequences are MDHEN and SYDVKM.

The rearrangement links TRBV7-2 to TRBJ1-2, with D unclear. Germline V lookup: CDR1 SGHTA, CDR2 FQGNSA. The CDR3 is 15 amino acids. V shed 1 base and J shed 4 bases, with 13 bases lying between them. CDR3 in amino acids: CASSLERSQRYGYTF. The CDR3 DNA follows: TGTGCCAGCAGCTTAGAACGGTCGCAACGCTATGGCTACACCTTC.

The chain uses TRBV2 and TRBJ2-1; 10 bases agree with TRBD1. The germline gives CDR1 SNHLY, CDR2 FYNNEI. Trimming removed 8 bases from V and 8 bases from J; junction bases left unmatched: 9. This CDR3 has 14 amino acids. CDR3 bases: TGTGCCAGCGGAAGACAGGGGGCGTTTGATGAGCAGTTCTTC. Its protein is CASGRQGAFDEQFF.

The CDR3 coding sequence is TGCGCCAGCAGCCAATTAGCGGGAGGGGTCAATGAGCAGTTCTTC. Translated: CASSQLAGGVNEQFF. This chain uses TRBV5-1 with TRBJ2-1, with TRBD2 identical over 11 bases. Germline V CDR1 and CDR2: SGHRS, YFSETQ. V gave up 4 bases and J gave up 6 bases; unmatched junction bases: 6. The CDR3 totals 15 residues.